The 14 T cell receptor beta chains reported below all come from one sample, sequenced in a study of blood T cell repertoires in COVID-19. The data were produced by immunoSEQ multiplex PCR, yet TCRdb's version contains in-frame clones alone and is incomplete. This table has more than 300,000 clones, 88% appearing once. The sample consisted of PBMCs or T cells enriched from blood (not recorded which). The source is a woman between 18 and 30 years old who had recovered from COVID-19.

The chain carries TRBV5-1 and TRBJ1-2, with 9 bases aligning to TRBD1. The germline gives CDR1 SGHRS, CDR2 YFSETQ. This CDR3 is built from 18 residues. V was clipped by 0 bases and J by 7 bases; unmatched bases: 16. The CDR3 loop reads CASSLASRGQGWAAGYTF. The CDR3 bases are TGCGCCAGCAGCTTGGCTTCTCGGGGACAGGGATGGGCGGCTGGCTACACCTTC.

The V call is TRBV29-1, the J call TRBJ2-3; TRBD1 matches at 11 bases. Germline V lookup: CDR1 SQVTM, CDR2 ANQGSEA. The CDR3 loop spans 15 amino acids. J lost 2 bases, V lost 1 base, and 2 bases had no gene match. CDR3 residues: CSVEGDRGNTDTQYF. CDR3 coding DNA: TGCAGCGTTGAAGGGGACAGGGGGAACACAGATACGCAGTATTTT.

The chain joins TRBV27 to TRBJ2-2; 11 nucleotides agree with TRBD2. Germline V gene sequence: CDR1 MNHEY, CDR2 SMNVEV (reference sequence). The CDR3 is 18 residues long. The junction had 8 bases not matched to a gene; V was cut back by 5 bases and J by 0 bases. CDR3 region: CASSEASGGLPNTGELFF. The CDR3, as DNA: TGTGCCAGCAGTGAGGCTAGCGGGGGGCTTCCGAACACCGGGGAGCTGTTTTTT.

The CDR3 DNA reads as TGTGCCAGCAGCGTAGTTATTTCGGCGGGGAACACCGGGGAGCTGTTTTTT. It specifies CASSVVISAGNTGELFF. The V and J genes are TRBV9 and TRBJ2-2, with a possible D match to TRBD2 (5 bases). Between the trimmed V and J ends, which lost 0 bases and 1 base, there was a span of 13 bases. CDR1 and CDR2 (germline): SGDLS, YYNGEE. The CDR3 consists of 17 residues. Full variable domain (missing parts from reference TRBV9 and TRBJ2-2): DSGVTQTPKHLITATGQRVTLRCSPRSGDLSVYWYQQSLDQGLQFLIQYYNGEERAKGNILERFSAQQFPDLHSELNLSSLELGDSALYFCASSVVISAGNTGELFFGEGSRLTVL.

This chain uses TRBV2 with TRBJ2-2; TRBD1 is a possible D gene (5 bases). Germline values: CDR1 SNHLY, CDR2 FYNNEI. The CDR3 has 15 residues. Between the trimmed V and J ends, which lost 4 bases and 2 bases, there was a span of 11 bases. CDR3 nucleotides: TGTGCCAGCAGTGTGGGGCAGTTAAACACCGGGGAGCTGTTTTTT. Protein product: CASSVGQLNTGELFF.

The chain employs TRBV6-5 and TRBJ1-5; tentatively, D is TRBD1 (6 bases). This CDR3 contains 15 residues. Trimming took 2 bases from V and 7 from J, leaving 15 bases between them. The germline V gene encodes CDR1 MNHEY and CDR2 SVGAGI. The CDR3 region has the DNA TGTGCCAGCAGTTACAACAGGGACGTGGAACAGCCCCAGCATTTT. This translates into CASSYNRDVEQPQHF.

This rearrangement joins TRBV7-8 to TRBJ2-2, with a weak D call TRBD2 (5 bases). The germline gives CDR1 SGHVS, CDR2 FQNEAQ. The V end lost 1 base, the J end lost 5 bases, and 14 bases lay between the germline ends. CDR3 length: 16 residues. The CDR3 coding sequence is TGTGCCAGCAGCTTAGTACTGGACTCCTTAACCGGGGAGCTGTTTTTT. Translated: CASSLVLDSLTGELFF.

The J gene is TRBJ2-5, the V gene TRBV7-8; a possible D gene is TRBD2 (7 bases). The CDR3 extends over 15 amino acids. The germline V gene has CDR1 SGHVS and CDR2 FQNEAQ. Trimming stripped 3 bases from V and 5 bases from J, with 16 bases between. For the CDR3, the DNA is TGTGCCAGCAGCTTGGAGGGGGGGGCCGGGGAGACCCAGTACTTC. It codes for CASSLEGGAGETQYF. The full variable domain, in which reference TRBV7-8 and TRBJ2-5 provide the parts outside the CDR3, is GAGVSQSPRYKVAKRGQDVALRCDPISGHVSLFWYQQALGQGPEFLTYFQNEAQLDKSGLPSDRFFAERPEGSVSTLKIQRTQQEDSAVYLCASSLEGGAGETQYFGPGTRLLVL.

The chain carries TRBV13 and TRBJ2-7, with D possibly being TRBD1 (5 bases). The CDR3 spans 14 residues. CDR1 and CDR2 (germline): PRHDT, FYEKMQ (reference sequence). Trimming left V 3 bases short and J 5 bases short, with 14 bases between. DNA of the CDR3: TGTGCCAGCAGCTTTATGGGCAGGGCAAACGAGCAGTACTTC. Translation gives CASSFMGRANEQYF.

The gene calls are TRBV3-1 (or the pseudogene TRBV3-2) and TRBJ1-2; D call uncertain. CDR1 LGHDT and CDR2 YNNKEL come from the germline V gene (reference sequence). V lost 5 bases and J lost 7, with 14 bases in between. The CDR3 contains 13 residues. The CDR3 coding sequence is TGTGCCAGCAGCGCGGGTAGGGTAGGTGGCTACACCTTC. Amino acids: CASSAGRVGGYTF.

The J gene is TRBJ1-3, the V gene TRBV6-5; D ambiguous. The CDR3 contains 14 residues. Germline V CDR1 and CDR2: MNHEY, SVGAGI. Trimming removed 7 bases from V and 4 bases from J, with 14 bases in between. CDR3 nucleotides: TGTGCCAGCAAAACTTCACTAGGGGGAAACACCATATATTTT. Translation: CASKTSLGGNTIYF.

The V call is TRBV9, the J call TRBJ2-1; 11 bases line up with TRBD2. This CDR3 comprises 15 residues. After removal of 4 bases from V and 7 bases from J, the junction contained 7 bases not matched to a gene. The germline CDR1 and CDR2 sequences are SGDLS and YYNGEE. The CDR3 region is CASSITSGGLNEQFF. As DNA, the CDR3 is TGTGCCAGCAGCATTACTAGCGGGGGCCTTAATGAGCAGTTCTTC. The whole variable domain, filled in from reference TRBV9 and TRBJ2-1, reads DSGVTQTPKHLITATGQRVTLRCSPRSGDLSVYWYQQSLDQGLQFLIQYYNGEERAKGNILERFSAQQFPDLHSELNLSSLELGDSALYFCASSITSGGLNEQFFGPGTRLTVL.

The chain carries TRBV4-1 and TRBJ2-1; possible D gene TRBD1, 5 bases. The V end lost 1 base, the J end lost 6 bases, and 10 bases lay between the germline ends. Germline-derived CDR1 and CDR2 are MGHRA and YSYEKL. This CDR3 has 14 amino acids. The CDR3 coding sequence is TGCGCCAGCAGCCAAGGAAGGGGCGGCAATGAGCAGTTCTTC. Translated, it gives CASSQGRGGNEQFF.

V usage is TRBV5-4 and J usage is TRBJ1-1; no definite D call. From germline, CDR1 is SGHNT and CDR2 YYREEE (reference sequence). CDR3 length: 14 amino acids. V was trimmed by 0 bases and J by 6 bases, leaving 12 bases between them. CDR3 amino acids: CASSLAGGRAEAFF. CDR3 nucleotides: TGTGCCAGCAGCTTGGCAGGAGGGAGGGCTGAAGCTTTCTTT.